This entry concerns a single TCR beta chain. The data belong to a study of blood T cell repertoires in COVID-19. Looking at the study overall: From the United States, Italy and Spain came samples of acute and convalescent COVID-19.

The authors' processing: Nucleated cell counts were estimated from reference gene primer amplification. Only in-frame clones appear in the TCRdb table, and some are missing; sequencing was by immunoSEQ multiplex PCR. That table supplies the V and J calls and clone size; D and trimming were determined from the DNA. Here the sample spans 150,000 to 200,000 clones, approximately 87% being singletons. This TCR was recovered from a woman aged 18-35 years who had recovered from COVID-19. The sample was peripheral blood.

The CDR3 loop reads CASSLTGDTQYF. Here the CDR3 DNA reads TGTGCCAGCAGCTTAACCGGGGATACGCAGTATTTT. The chain has TRBV11-3 and TRBJ2-3; D unresolved. Germline values: CDR1 SGHNT, CDR2 YENEEA. The CDR3 spans 12 residues. The ends were cut back, 2 bases at V and 6 bases at J, with 6 bases in the middle.